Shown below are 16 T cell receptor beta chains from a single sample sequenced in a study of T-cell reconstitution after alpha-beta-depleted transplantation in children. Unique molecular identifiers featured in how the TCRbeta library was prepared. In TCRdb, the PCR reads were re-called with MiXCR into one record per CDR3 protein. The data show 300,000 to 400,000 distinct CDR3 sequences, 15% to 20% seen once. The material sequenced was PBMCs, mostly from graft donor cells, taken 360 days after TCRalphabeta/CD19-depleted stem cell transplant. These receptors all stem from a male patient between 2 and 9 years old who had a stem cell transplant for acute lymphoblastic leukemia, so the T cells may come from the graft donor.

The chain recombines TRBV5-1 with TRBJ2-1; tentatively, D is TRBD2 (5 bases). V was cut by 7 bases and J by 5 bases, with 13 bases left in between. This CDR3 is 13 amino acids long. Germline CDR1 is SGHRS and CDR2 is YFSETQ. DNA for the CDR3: TGCGCCAGCTCCTCGGGGATGGACAATGAGCAGTTCTTC. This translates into CASSSGMDNEQFF. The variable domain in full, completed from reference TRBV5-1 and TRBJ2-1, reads KAGVTQTPRYLIKTRGQQVTLSCSPISGHRSVSWYQQTPGQGLQFLFEYFSETQRNKGNFPGRFSGRQFSNSRSEMNVSTLELGDSALYLCASSSGMDNEQFFGPGTRLTVL.

DNA of the CDR3: TGTGCCAGCAGTTACCTATCGGAACTAGATTTGTTTCACGAGCAGTACTTC. Its translation is CASSYLSELDLFHEQYF. The chain has TRBV6-2 or TRBV6-3 and TRBJ2-7, with a tentative D call TRBD2 (5 bases). The CDR3 consists of 17 residues. Germline V lookup: CDR1 MNHEY, CDR2 SVGEGT. V was shortened by 2 bases and J by 5 bases, with 22 bases between the two germline ends.

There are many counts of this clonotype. In DNA form, the CDR3 reads TGTGCCAGCAGCGGGACTTACAATGAGCAGTTCTTC. Translation: CASSGTYNEQFF. The chain joins TRBV6-6 to TRBJ2-1; D might be TRBD2 (6 bases). The CDR3 consists of 12 residues. CDR1 MNHNY and CDR2 SVGAGI come from the germline V gene (reference sequence). Trimming took 6 bases from V and 4 from J, leaving 7 bases between them.

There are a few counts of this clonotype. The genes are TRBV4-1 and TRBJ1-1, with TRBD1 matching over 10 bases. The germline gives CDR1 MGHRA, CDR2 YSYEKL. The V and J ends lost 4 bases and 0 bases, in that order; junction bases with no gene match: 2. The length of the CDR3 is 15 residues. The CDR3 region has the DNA TGCGCCAGCAGCCTCGGACAGGGGGTGAACACTGAAGCTTTCTTT. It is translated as CASSLGQGVNTEAFF.

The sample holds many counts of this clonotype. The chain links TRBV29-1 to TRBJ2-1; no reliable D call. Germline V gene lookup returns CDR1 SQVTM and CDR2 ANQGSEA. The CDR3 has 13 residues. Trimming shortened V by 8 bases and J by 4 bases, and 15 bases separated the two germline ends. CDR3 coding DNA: TGCAGCATCTTTCCTAGTTCGTACAATGAGCAGTTCTTC. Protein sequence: CSIFPSSYNEQFF.

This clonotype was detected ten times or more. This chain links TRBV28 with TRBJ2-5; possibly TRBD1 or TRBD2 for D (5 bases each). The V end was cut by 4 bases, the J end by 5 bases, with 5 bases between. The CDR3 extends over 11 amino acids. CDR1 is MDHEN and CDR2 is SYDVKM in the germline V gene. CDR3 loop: CASSWGETQYF. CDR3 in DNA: TGTGCCAGCAGTTGGGGGGAGACCCAGTACTTC.

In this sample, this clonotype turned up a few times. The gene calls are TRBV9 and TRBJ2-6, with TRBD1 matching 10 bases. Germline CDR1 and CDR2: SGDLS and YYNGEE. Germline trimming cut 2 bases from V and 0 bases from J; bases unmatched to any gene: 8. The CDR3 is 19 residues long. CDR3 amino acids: CASSVDRGLRPSGANVLTF. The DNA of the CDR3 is TGTGCCAGCAGCGTCGACAGGGGGCTCCGTCCCTCTGGGGCCAACGTCCTGACTTTC.

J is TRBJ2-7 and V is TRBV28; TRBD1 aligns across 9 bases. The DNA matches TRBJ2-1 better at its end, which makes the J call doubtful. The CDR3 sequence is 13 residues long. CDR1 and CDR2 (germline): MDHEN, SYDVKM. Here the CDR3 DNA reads TGTGCCAGCGGGGACAGGGCCTCCTACGAGCAGTTCTTC. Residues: CASGDRASYEQFF.

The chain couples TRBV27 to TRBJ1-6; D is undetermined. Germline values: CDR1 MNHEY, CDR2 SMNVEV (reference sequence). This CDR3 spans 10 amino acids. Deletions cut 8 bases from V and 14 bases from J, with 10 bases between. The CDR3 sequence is CASGGQTLHF. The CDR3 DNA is TGTGCCAGCGGAGGGCAGACCCTCCACTTT.

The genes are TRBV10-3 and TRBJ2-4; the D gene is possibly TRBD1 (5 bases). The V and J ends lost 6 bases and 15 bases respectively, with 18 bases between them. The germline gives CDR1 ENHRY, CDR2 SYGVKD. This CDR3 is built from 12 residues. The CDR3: CAISPHGASRYF. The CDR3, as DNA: TGTGCCATCAGCCCCCATGGGGCTAGTAGGTACTTC.

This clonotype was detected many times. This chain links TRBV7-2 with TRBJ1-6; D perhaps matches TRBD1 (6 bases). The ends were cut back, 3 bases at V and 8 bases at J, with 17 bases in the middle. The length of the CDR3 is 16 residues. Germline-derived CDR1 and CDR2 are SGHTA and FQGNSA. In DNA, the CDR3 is TGTGCCAGCAGCTTGGTCTTGGGGGGCGGGGATTCACCCCTCCACTTT. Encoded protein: CASSLVLGGGDSPLHF.

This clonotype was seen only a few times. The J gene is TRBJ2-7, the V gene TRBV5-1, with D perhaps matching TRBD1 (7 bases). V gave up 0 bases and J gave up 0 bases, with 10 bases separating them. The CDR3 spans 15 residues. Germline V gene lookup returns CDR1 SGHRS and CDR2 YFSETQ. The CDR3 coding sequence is TGCGCCAGCAGCTTGGGCGGGACAGTCTCCTACGAGCAGTACTTC. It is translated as CASSLGGTVSYEQYF.

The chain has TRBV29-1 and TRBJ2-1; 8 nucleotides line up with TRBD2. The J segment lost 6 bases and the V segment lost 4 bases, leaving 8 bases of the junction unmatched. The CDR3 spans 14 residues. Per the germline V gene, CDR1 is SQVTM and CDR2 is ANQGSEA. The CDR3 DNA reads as TGCAGCGTTGGGGCTAGCGGGTTTTCCAATGAGCAGTTCTTC. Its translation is CSVGASGFSNEQFF.

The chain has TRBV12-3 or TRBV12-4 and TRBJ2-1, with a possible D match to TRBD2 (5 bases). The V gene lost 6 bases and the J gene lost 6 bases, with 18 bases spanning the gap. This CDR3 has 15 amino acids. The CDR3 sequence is CASSYTPEVGNEQFF. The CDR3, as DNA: TGTGCCAGCAGCTACACGCCGGAGGTAGGCAATGAGCAGTTCTTC.

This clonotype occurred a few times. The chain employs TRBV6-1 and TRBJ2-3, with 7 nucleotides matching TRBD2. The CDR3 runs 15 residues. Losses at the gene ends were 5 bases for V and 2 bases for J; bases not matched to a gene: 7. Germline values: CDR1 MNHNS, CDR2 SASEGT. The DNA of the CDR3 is TGTGCCAGCAGTCTAGCGGAACCTATCACAGATACGCAGTATTTT. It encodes CASSLAEPITDTQYF.

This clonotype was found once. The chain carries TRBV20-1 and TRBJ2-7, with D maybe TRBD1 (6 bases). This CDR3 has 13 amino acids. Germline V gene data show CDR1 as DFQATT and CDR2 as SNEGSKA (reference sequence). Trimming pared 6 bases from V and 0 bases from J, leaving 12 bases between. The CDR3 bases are TGCAGTGCGCCGGACAGAATCTCCTACGAGCAGTACTTC. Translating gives CSAPDRISYEQYF.